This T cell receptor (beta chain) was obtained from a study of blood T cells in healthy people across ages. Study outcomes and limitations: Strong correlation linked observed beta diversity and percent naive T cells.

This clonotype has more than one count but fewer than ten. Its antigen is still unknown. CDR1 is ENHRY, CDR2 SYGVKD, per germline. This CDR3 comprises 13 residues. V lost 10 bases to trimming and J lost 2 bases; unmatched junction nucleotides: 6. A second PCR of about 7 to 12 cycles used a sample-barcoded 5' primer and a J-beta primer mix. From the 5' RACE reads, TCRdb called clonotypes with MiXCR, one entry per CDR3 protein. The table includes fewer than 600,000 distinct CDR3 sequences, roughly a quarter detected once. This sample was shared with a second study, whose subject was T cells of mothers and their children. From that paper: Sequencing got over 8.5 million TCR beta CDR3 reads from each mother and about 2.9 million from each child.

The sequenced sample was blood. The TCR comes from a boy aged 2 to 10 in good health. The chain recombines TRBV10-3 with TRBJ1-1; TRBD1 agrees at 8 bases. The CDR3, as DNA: TGTGCCAGCAACAGGGGGAGTAACACTGAAGCTTTCTTT. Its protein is CASNRGSNTEAFF.